The 9 T cell receptor beta chains presented below share a single source sample, sequenced in a study of blood T cell repertoires in COVID-19. Profiling relied on immunoSEQ multiplex PCR, and the TCRdb table lists in-frame clones only, not all of them. Of 250,000 to 350,000 clones listed, around nine tenths are singletons. Material: peripheral blood. These receptors were collected from a woman aged 45-60 years with active or convalescent COVID-19.

The CDR3 DNA follows: TGCGCCAGCAGCCTAGGAGGAGGGGACTCTGGAAACACCATATATTTT. Translating it yields CASSLGGGDSGNTIYF. The chain combines TRBV4-1 with TRBJ1-3; TRBD1 is a possible D gene (5 bases). Trimming stripped 4 bases from V and 0 bases from J, with 13 bases between. Per the germline V gene, CDR1 is MGHRA and CDR2 is YSYEKL. CDR3 length: 16 residues.

The chain recombines TRBV6-5 with TRBJ2-6, with D uncertain. Trimming shortened V by 8 bases and J by 3 bases, and 8 bases separated the two germline ends. This CDR3 has 13 residues. The V gene's germline CDR1 is MNHEY and CDR2 SVGAGI. In DNA form, the CDR3 reads TGTGCCAGCTACTTTAGTGGGGCCAACGTCCTGACTTTC. Amino acid sequence: CASYFSGANVLTF.

This chain links TRBV6-6 with TRBJ1-2; D ambiguous. Germline loops: CDR1 MNHNY, CDR2 SVGAGI (reference sequence). This CDR3 is built from 11 residues. Between the trimmed V and J ends, which lost 5 bases and 3 bases, there was a span of 4 bases. The CDR3 DNA sequence: TGTGCCAGCAGTCCCGACTATGGCTACACCTTC. Protein: CASSPDYGYTF.

The chain is built from TRBV2 and TRBJ1-1, with TRBD1 as a possible D gene (6 bases). Per germline, CDR1 SNHLY and CDR2 FYNNEI. Trimming cost V 6 bases and J 1 base, with 12 bases left between them. The CDR3 runs 14 residues. CDR3 in amino acids: CASRMTGRNTEAFF. The DNA of the CDR3 is TGTGCCAGCAGGATGACAGGCCGGAACACTGAAGCTTTCTTT.

The V gene is TRBV27, the J gene TRBJ2-5, with D perhaps TRBD2 (6 bases). With 6 bases removed from V and 3 bases from J, the gap between germline ends came to 11 bases. The germline CDR1 and CDR2 sequences are MNHEY and SMNVEV (reference sequence). The CDR3 sequence is 13 residues long. This CDR3 reads CASSGGGEETQYF. Written as DNA, the CDR3 is TGTGCCAGCAGCGGCGGCGGGGAAGAGACCCAGTACTTC.

This chain links TRBV4-3 with TRBJ2-3, with TRBD2 identical over 10 bases. From germline, CDR1 is LGHNA and CDR2 YSLEER. Germline trimming cut 6 bases from V and 4 bases from J; bases unmatched to any gene: 7. The CDR3 spans 15 residues. The CDR3 DNA is TGCGCCAGCAGTCCAGCGGGAGGGGTTGCAGATACGCAGTATTTT. Translation: CASSPAGGVADTQYF.

The chain uses TRBV5-4 and TRBJ2-5; the match to TRBD2 covers 7 bases. This CDR3 comprises 14 residues. Trimming cost V 4 bases and J 5 bases; bases outside gene matches: 8. Per the germline V gene, CDR1 is SGHNT and CDR2 is YYREEE (reference sequence). The CDR3 region has the DNA TGTGCCAGCAGCCAGGGACTATTGATCGAGACCCAGTACTTC. Its translation is CASSQGLLIETQYF.

This clone was counted between two and nine times. The rearrangement uses TRBV2 and TRBJ1-2, with a weak D call TRBD1 (6 bases). Germline CDR1 reads SNHLY; CDR2 reads FYNNEI. Trimming pared 4 bases from V and 8 bases from J, leaving 17 bases between. The CDR3 has 14 residues. The CDR3 nucleotides are TGTGCCAGCAGTGTGGACAGAAATACGGGAGGCTACACCTTC. It codes for CASSVDRNTGGYTF.

The rearrangement links TRBV9 to TRBJ1-2; 9 nucleotides align to TRBD1. CDR1 and CDR2 from the germline V gene are SGDLS and YYNGEE. The CDR3 has 13 amino acids. V lost 5 bases and J lost 6; bases outside the gene matches: 5. The CDR3 region is CASRGQGKNGYTF. CDR3 coding DNA: TGTGCCAGCAGAGGACAGGGGAAAAATGGCTACACCTTC.